Listed here are 32 T cell receptor beta chains from one sample, sequenced in a study of T cell repertoires in cytomegalovirus infection. TCRdb called the reads again in MiXCR, with one record for every CDR3 protein. The table shows under 350,000 distinct CDR3 sequences, with around 10% occurring only once. The sequenced material came from PBMCs. The receptor source for this set is a human donor in good health (CMV status not recorded). Some clones in this sample may be carry-over from other donors' samples.

This clonotype came up many times. The rearrangement joins TRBV28 to TRBJ2-7; D tentatively fits TRBD1 or TRBD2 (5 bases each). V lost 5 bases and J lost 3, with 14 bases in between. The CDR3 length is 14 residues. Germline V gives CDR1 MDHEN, CDR2 SYDVKM. DNA for the CDR3: TGTGCCAGCAGTCTCGGGACCGGATACTACGAGCAGTACGTC. This codes for CASSLGTGYYEQYV.

The sample holds many counts of this clonotype. The rearrangement uses TRBV7-2 and TRBJ1-2; 9 bases line up with TRBD1. J was trimmed by 1 base and V by 6 bases; bases with no gene match: 6. Germline values: CDR1 SGHTA, CDR2 FQGNSA. The CDR3 covers 15 residues. The DNA for the CDR3 is TGTGCCAGCAGGACGACAGGGGGTCTTAACTATGGCTACACCTTC. Translating it yields CASRTTGGLNYGYTF.

This clonotype came up many times. The rearrangement joins TRBV7-2 to TRBJ1-2; the D gene is possibly TRBD1 (6 bases). Germline CDR1 and CDR2: SGHTA and FQGNSA. V was pared by 5 bases and J by 5 bases, with 12 bases between. The CDR3 is made up of 13 amino acids. The CDR3 DNA sequence: TGTGCCAGCAGCCCTCAAGGGGGGTATGGCTACACCTTC. Its protein is CASSPQGGYGYTF. Based on the CDR3 plus reference TRBV7-2 and TRBJ1-2, the full variable domain is GAGVSQSPSNKVTEKGKDVELRCDPISGHTALYWYRQSLGQGLEFLIYFQGNSAPDKSGLPSDRFSAERTGGSVSTLTIQRTQQEDSAVYLCASSPQGGYGYTFGSGTRLTVV.

This clonotype was counted ten times or more. The rearrangement uses TRBV7-2 and TRBJ1-6; TRBD1 aligns across 8 bases. Germline assignment: CDR1 SGHTA and CDR2 FQGNSA. The J segment lost 3 bases and the V segment lost 2 bases, leaving 12 bases of the junction unmatched. The CDR3 covers 19 residues. The DNA for the CDR3 is TGTGCCAGCAGCTTAACTGGACAGGGCGGTTTTAGCTATAATTCACCCCTCCACTTT. Translation gives CASSLTGQGGFSYNSPLHF.

This clonotype was observed many times. The chain uses TRBV28 and TRBJ2-5; D possibly matches TRBD1 or TRBD2 (5 bases each). The germline CDR1 and CDR2 sequences are MDHEN and SYDVKM. The CDR3 length is 12 residues. Trimming took 9 bases from V and 2 from J, leaving 10 bases between them. DNA of the CDR3: TGTGCCAGGGGGGACCCACAAGAGACCCAGTACTTC. Translation: CARGDPQETQYF.

This clonotype occurred many times. This chain uses TRBV28 with TRBJ1-4, with unresolved D. The CDR3 sequence is 16 residues long. Germline CDR1 is MDHEN and CDR2 is SYDVKM. V shed 3 bases and J shed 0 bases, with 11 bases lying between them. The CDR3 is CASSFQPTSTNEKLFF. The CDR3 DNA follows: TGTGCCAGCAGTTTTCAGCCGACGTCAACTAATGAAAAACTGTTTTTT.

The rearrangement joins TRBV5-1 to TRBJ2-6; D is unclear. CDR1 is SGHRS and CDR2 is YFSETQ in the germline V gene. The V end was cut by 4 bases, the J end by 5 bases, with 7 bases between. The CDR3 contains 13 residues. CDR3 amino acids: CASSDLRANVLTF. The CDR3 DNA sequence: TGCGCCAGCAGCGACCTCCGGGCCAACGTCCTGACTTTC.

The table lists this clonotype with a few counts. This chain links TRBV29-1 with TRBJ2-3; D may correspond to TRBD1 or TRBD2 (5 bases each). The CDR3 sequence is 14 residues long. With 7 bases removed from V and 4 bases from J, the gap between germline ends came to 18 bases. In germline, CDR1 is SQVTM, CDR2 ANQGSEA. CDR3 DNA sequence: TGCAGCGCTCGGGACCAGGGTTTTTCAGATACGCAGTATTTT. Protein product: CSARDQGFSDTQYF.

This clonotype was seen a few times. J is TRBJ1-2 and V is TRBV29-1; 8 bases line up with TRBD1. CDR1 and CDR2 (germline): SQVTM, ANQGSEA. The CDR3 is 12 residues long. The V segment lost 7 bases and the J segment 4 bases; nucleotides outside the gene matches: 5. CDR3: CSAVDRAYGYTF. The CDR3 DNA sequence: TGCAGCGCTGTGGACAGGGCCTATGGCTACACCTTC. The complete variable domain, with remaining parts taken from reference TRBV29-1 and TRBJ1-2, reads SAVISQKPSRDICQRGTSLTIQCQVDSQVTMMFWYRQQPGQSLTLIATANQGSEATYESGFVIDKFPISRPNLTFSTLTVSNMSPEDSSIYLCSAVDRAYGYTFGSGTRLTVV.

This clonotype was counted many times. V usage is TRBV7-8 and J usage is TRBJ2-3, with TRBD1 as a possible D gene (5 bases). CDR1 is SGHVS and CDR2 is FQNEAQ in the germline V gene. V was shortened by 5 bases and J by 4 bases, with 10 bases between the two germline ends. The CDR3 runs to 13 residues. CDR3 in DNA: TGTGCCAGCAGCCCCAGGGCTGCAGATACGCAGTATTTT. Translated: CASSPRAADTQYF.

This clonotype was recorded once. The conserved closing phenylalanine or tryptophan is absent in this CDR3, likely reflecting a read error. The DNA is left out, because the CDR3 cannot be placed on it with certainty; the CDR3 is given as TCRdb lists it. This chain connects TRBV3-1 to TRBJ2-1; TRBD1, the D gene given by the table, was not confirmed from the DNA. The CDR3 spans 12 residues, counting both ends. Germline CDR1 is LGHDT and CDR2 is YNNKEL (reference sequence). Here the CDR3 reads CACSQAGGAGFS.

This sequence joins TRBV29-1 and TRBJ1-1; D perhaps matches TRBD1 (5 bases). V lost 8 bases and J lost 2, with 15 bases in between. The CDR3 sequence is 13 residues long. Germline V gene sequence: CDR1 SQVTM, CDR2 ANQGSEA. CDR3 in amino acids: CSTSTAVNTEAFF. The DNA for the CDR3 is TGCAGCACCTCGACAGCCGTTAACACTGAAGCTTTCTTT.

This clonotype was picked up many times. The chain is built from TRBV27 and TRBJ2-5; possibly TRBD2 for D (6 bases). This CDR3 is built from 15 residues. CDR1 is MNHEY and CDR2 is SMNVEV in the germline V gene (reference sequence). The V and J ends lost 5 bases and 5 bases respectively, with 18 bases between them. The CDR3 nucleotides are TGTGCCAGCAGTCCGGAGGCCGCGGGGCGGGAGACCCAGTACTTC. This sequence encodes CASSPEAAGRETQYF.

This clonotype was counted only a few times. The chain combines TRBV20-1 with TRBJ2-3; no clear D gene. This CDR3 is built from 14 residues. Germline V gene lookup returns CDR1 DFQATT and CDR2 SNEGSKA (reference sequence). The V end lost 5 bases, the J end lost 2 bases, and 14 bases lay between the germline ends. The DNA for the CDR3 is TGCAGTGCTGGCGCGTCGAGCCCCACAGATACGCAGTATTTT. Its protein product is CSAGASSPTDTQYF.

Only a few counts were recorded for this clonotype. This sequence joins TRBV5-1 and TRBJ2-2; D is unclear. Between the trimmed V and J ends, which lost 1 base and 4 bases, there was a span of 8 bases. The CDR3 is made up of 14 amino acids. Germline V lookup: CDR1 SGHRS, CDR2 YFSETQ. CDR3 bases: TGCGCCAGCAGCTTGCTAGTCGTCACCGGGGAGCTGTTTTTT. It encodes CASSLLVVTGELFF.

This clonotype was recorded at least ten times. This chain connects TRBV6-5 to TRBJ2-5, with D possibly matching TRBD2 (6 bases). CDR1 is MNHEY, CDR2 SVGAGI, per germline. The CDR3 has 15 residues. Trimming pared 0 bases from V and 2 bases from J, leaving 10 bases between. This chain's CDR3 is CASSYSYGRQETQYF. Written as DNA, the CDR3 is TGTGCCAGCAGTTACTCATACGGGAGACAAGAGACCCAGTACTTC.

This clonotype showed up many times. The genes are TRBV27 and TRBJ2-6; TRBD2 matches 7 bases. Losses at the gene ends were 7 bases for V and 0 bases for J; bases not matched to a gene: 6. CDR3 size: 16 residues. Germline V CDR1 and CDR2: MNHEY, SMNVEV (reference sequence). CDR3 protein: CASKLLATSGANVLTF. The CDR3, as DNA: TGTGCCAGCAAATTACTAGCGACCTCTGGGGCCAACGTCCTGACTTTC.

At least ten counts were recorded for this clonotype. The chain has TRBV5-1 and TRBJ2-1, with D unresolved. V was trimmed by 2 bases and J by 7 bases, leaving 7 bases between them. CDR1 and CDR2 (germline): SGHRS, YFSETQ. This CDR3 spans 12 amino acids. CDR3 protein: CASSLADNEQFF. The CDR3 nucleotides are TGCGCCAGCAGCTTAGCCGATAATGAGCAGTTCTTC.

Ten or more counts support this clonotype. The V and J genes are TRBV7-9 and TRBJ1-1; D is possibly TRBD1 (5 bases). Between the trimmed V and J ends, which lost 4 bases and 1 base, there was a span of 16 bases. The CDR3 has 16 amino acids. In germline, CDR1 is SEHNR, CDR2 FQNEAQ (reference sequence). The CDR3 region has the DNA TGTGCCAGCAGCTCGAGCGGCGCGGGGGAGAACACTGAAGCTTTCTTT. It codes for CASSSSGAGENTEAFF.

The J gene is TRBJ2-7, the V gene TRBV20-1; D might be TRBD1 (5 bases). CDR1 and CDR2 (germline): DFQATT, SNEGSKA (reference sequence). The length of the CDR3 is 13 residues. Trimming pared 3 bases from V and 4 bases from J, leaving 13 bases between. CDR3 sequence reads: CSARPTGIYEQYF. For the CDR3, the DNA is TGCAGTGCTAGGCCTACAGGAATTTACGAGCAGTACTTC.

The chain recombines TRBV28 with TRBJ1-2; D ambiguous. The CDR3 runs to 13 residues. Germline CDR1 reads MDHEN; CDR2 reads SYDVKM. The ends were cut back, 5 bases at V and 4 bases at J, with 11 bases in the middle. This chain's CDR3 is CASSPTVSYGYTF. CDR3 sequence (DNA): TGTGCCAGCAGTCCGACTGTGTCCTATGGCTACACCTTC.

The sample holds many counts of this clonotype. This chain joins TRBV7-6 and TRBJ2-3; 10 bases fit TRBD1. V was clipped by 5 bases and J by 1 base; unmatched bases: 6. The CDR3 loop spans 16 amino acids. The germline gives CDR1 SGHVS, CDR2 FNYEAQ. The CDR3 sequence: CASSAGQGVGTDTQYF. The DNA of the CDR3 is TGTGCCAGCAGCGCCGGACAGGGGGTCGGCACAGATACGCAGTATTTT.

This clonotype was observed many times. The chain links TRBV28 to TRBJ2-3; D assignment may be TRBD1 or TRBD2 (6 bases each). The CDR3 is 14 amino acids. Germline CDR1 reads MDHEN; CDR2 reads SYDVKM. V lost 4 bases to trimming and J lost 4 bases, with 12 bases between them. The DNA for the CDR3 is TGTGCCAGCAGTTGGGGGGCTGGGGCAGATACGCAGTATTTT. Amino acid sequence: CASSWGAGADTQYF.

At least ten counts were recorded for this clonotype. This chain links TRBV20-1 with TRBJ2-4, with 11 bases fitting TRBD1. This CDR3 comprises 17 residues. Per the germline V gene, CDR1 is DFQATT and CDR2 is SNEGSKA (reference sequence). Trimming removed 5 bases from V and 8 bases from J; junction bases left unmatched: 17. The CDR3 DNA reads as TGCAGTGCTTTGGACAGGGGGCCTATTGCCGCCCGTGACATTCAGTACTTC. Its protein product is CSALDRGPIAARDIQYF.

This clonotype has ten or more counts. This chain links TRBV15 with TRBJ2-2, with D unclear. Germline V gene data show CDR1 as LNHNV and CDR2 as YYDKDF (reference sequence). The CDR3 has 16 residues. V dropped 6 bases and J dropped 2 bases, with 16 bases sitting between them. CDR3 coding DNA: TGTGCCACCAGACCGGGCAACCCGGGCAACACCGGGGAGCTGTTTTTT. Amino acids: CATRPGNPGNTGELFF.

This clonotype was seen a handful of times. V usage is TRBV29-1 and J usage is TRBJ1-1, with D possibly being TRBD1 (5 bases). CDR1 and CDR2 from the germline V gene are SQVTM and ANQGSEA. V gave up 7 bases and J gave up 3 bases, with 12 bases separating them. The CDR3 loop spans 12 amino acids. CDR3 coding DNA: TGCAGCGCCCGCAGGGCGGACACTGAAGCTTTCTTT. Amino acid sequence: CSARRADTEAFF.

This clonotype was detected once. V is TRBV9 and J is TRBJ2-1; 7 nucleotides line up with TRBD2. CDR1 and CDR2 from the germline V gene are SGDLS and YYNGEE. V was clipped by 4 bases and J by 5 bases; unmatched bases: 6. The CDR3 runs to 14 residues. CDR3 sequence reads: CASSPPAGDNEQFF. The CDR3 DNA sequence: TGTGCCAGCAGCCCCCCTGCGGGGGACAATGAGCAGTTCTTC.

This clonotype was recorded many times. This rearrangement joins TRBV25-1 to TRBJ2-5; possibly TRBD1 or TRBD2 for D (5 bases each). Germline V lookup: CDR1 MGHDK, CDR2 SYGVNS. V was pared by 2 bases and J by 5 bases, with 18 bases between. The CDR3 length is 16 residues. In DNA form, the CDR3 reads TGTGCCAGCAGTGAAGGGTGGGACGAGGAGGTGGAGACCCAGTACTTC. It is translated as CASSEGWDEEVETQYF.

There are many counts of this clonotype. The chain couples TRBV4-3 to TRBJ2-1; D is possibly TRBD1 or TRBD2 (5 bases each). The CDR3 covers 15 residues. Germline V lookup: CDR1 LGHNA, CDR2 YSLEER. Trimming removed 0 bases from V and 8 bases from J, with 14 bases in between. This chain's CDR3 is CASSQDEGRGHEQFF. The CDR3 DNA reads TGCGCCAGCAGCCAAGACGAGGGGAGAGGCCATGAGCAGTTCTTC.

This clonotype was seen more than once but under ten times. The gene calls are TRBV29-1 and TRBJ2-5, with D tentatively TRBD2 (5 bases). V shed 3 bases and J shed 1 base, with 12 bases lying between them. This CDR3 is built from 14 residues. Per the germline V gene, CDR1 is SQVTM and CDR2 is ANQGSEA. In DNA form, the CDR3 reads TGCAGCGTTGATTTGGGAGCGCCCCAAGAGACCCAGTACTTC. Translating gives CSVDLGAPQETQYF.

This clonotype was counted many times. V is TRBV12-3 or TRBV12-4 and J is TRBJ1-2; 9 positions agree with TRBD1. V trimming: 6 bases; J trimming: 8 bases; junction bases outside the gene matches: 7. The CDR3 is made up of 13 amino acids. The CDR3 loop reads CASRIQGAEGYTF. DNA for the CDR3: TGTGCCAGCAGGATACAGGGGGCGGAAGGCTACACCTTC.

This clonotype has a handful of counts. The V gene is TRBV4-3, the J gene TRBJ2-1; D remains unclear. V lost 0 bases and J 6 bases, leaving 12 bases between the germline ends. The germline V gene has CDR1 LGHNA and CDR2 YSLEER. CDR3 length: 15 residues. The CDR3 DNA sequence: TGCGCCAGCAGCCAAGATGGGGATAGCCGCAATGAGCAGTTCTTC. Translating gives CASSQDGDSRNEQFF.